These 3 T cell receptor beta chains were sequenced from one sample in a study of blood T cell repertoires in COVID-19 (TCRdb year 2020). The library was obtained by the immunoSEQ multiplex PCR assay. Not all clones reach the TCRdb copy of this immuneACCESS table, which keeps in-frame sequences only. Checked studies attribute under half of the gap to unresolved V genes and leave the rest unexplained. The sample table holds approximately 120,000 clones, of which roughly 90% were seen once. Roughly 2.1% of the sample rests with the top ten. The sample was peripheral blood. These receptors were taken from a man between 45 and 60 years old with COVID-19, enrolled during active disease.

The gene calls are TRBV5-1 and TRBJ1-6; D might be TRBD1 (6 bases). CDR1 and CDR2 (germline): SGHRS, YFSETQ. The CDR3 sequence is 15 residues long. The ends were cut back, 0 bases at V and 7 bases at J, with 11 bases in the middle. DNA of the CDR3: TGCGCCAGCAGCTTGGACAGGGTCGGAAATTCACCCCTCCACTTT. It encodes CASSLDRVGNSPLHF.

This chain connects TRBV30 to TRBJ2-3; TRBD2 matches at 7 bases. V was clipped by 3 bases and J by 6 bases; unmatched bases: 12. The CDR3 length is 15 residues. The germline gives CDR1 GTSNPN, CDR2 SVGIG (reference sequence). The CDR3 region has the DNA TGTGCCTGGAGAACTATTAGCGGGCTAGGTGATACGCAGTATTTT. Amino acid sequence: CAWRTISGLGDTQYF.

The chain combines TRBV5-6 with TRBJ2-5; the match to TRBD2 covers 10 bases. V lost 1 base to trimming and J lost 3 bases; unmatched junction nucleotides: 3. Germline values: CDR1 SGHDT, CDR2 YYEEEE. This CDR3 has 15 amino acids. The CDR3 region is CASSLLAGVKETQYF. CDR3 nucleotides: TGTGCCAGCAGCTTGCTAGCGGGAGTGAAAGAGACCCAGTACTTC.